A selection of T cell receptor beta chains follows, all from one sample in a study of cytomegalovirus exposure and HLA in healthy donors. Sequenced by immunoSEQ multiplex PCR; TCRdb stores in-frame clones only, minus some. The sample contains 100,000 to 150,000 clones, 60% to 80% of which appear only once. The specimen was PBMCs. All receptors come from a male donor in good health and CMV-seronegative. CDR3s include the opening cysteine and the closing phenylalanine or tryptophan. The D gene is left open where the match is weak. The listing skips clone size in some rows; elsewhere it reads once, few, many or a size class.

TRBD1,once,TRBJ2-7,TRBV7-2,CASRPGRAGGVYEQYF,TGTGCCAGCAGACCCGGTCGTGCAGGGGGCGTCTACGAGCAGTACTTC
TRBD2,-,TRBJ2-1,TRBV7-9,CASSYTLRLAVNNEQFF,TGTGCCAGCAGCTACACGCTCCGACTAGCGGTGAACAATGAGCAGTTCTTC
TRBD1,-,TRBJ1-5,TRBV18,CASSPGQGRNQPQHF,TGTGCCAGCTCCCCTGGACAGGGTCGCAATCAGCCCCAGCATTTT
TRBD1,-,TRBJ2-7,TRBV5-1,CASSPGQGLHEQYF,TGCGCCAGCAGTCCAGGACAGGGCCTCCACGAGCAGTACTTC
TRBD1,-,TRBJ2-2,TRBV5-1,CASSWGQVNTGELFF,TGCGCCAGCAGCTGGGGACAGGTTAACACCGGGGAGCTGTTTTTT
TRBD1,-,TRBJ2-7,TRBV11-1,CASSTGGTPYEQYF,TGTGCCAGCAGCACAGGGGGAACCCCCTACGAGCAGTACTTC
-,-,TRBJ1-2,TRBV4-3,CASSQGGRAGGYTF,TGCGCCAGCAGCCAAGGTGGGAGGGCCGGAGGCTACACCTTC
-,-,TRBJ1-2,TRBV7-6,CASSLGLGGLYGYTF,TGTGCCAGCAGCTTAGGTCTGGGAGGTCTCTATGGCTACACCTTC
TRBD2,-,TRBJ2-7,TRBV4-1,CASSQGGLDGEQYF,TGCGCCAGCAGCCAAGGGGGACTAGATGGCGAGCAGTACTTC
TRBD1,-,TRBJ1-1,TRBV27,CASSFSGTANTEAFF,TGTGCCAGCAGTTTCTCGGGGACAGCTAACACTGAAGCTTTCTTT
-,-,TRBJ2-4,TRBV19,CASSIAGRGAKNIQYF,TGTGCCAGTAGTATAGCCGGCAGGGGAGCCAAAAACATTCAGTACTTC
TRBD1,few,TRBJ1-5,TRBV7-2,CASSLEAWTGWSSNQPQHF,TGTGCCAGCAGCTTAGAGGCCTGGACAGGGTGGAGTAGCAATCAGCCCCAGCATTTT
TRBD2,-,TRBJ2-1,TRBV2,CASRAGLASYNEQFF,TGTGCCAGCAGAGCGGGACTAGCCTCCTACAATGAGCAGTTCTTC
TRBD1,-,TRBJ1-2,TRBV7-2,CASSFAGTAANYGYTF,TGTGCCAGCAGCTTCGCCGGGACAGCGGCTAACTATGGCTACACCTTC
-,-,TRBJ2-6,TRBV18,CASSPRQASGANVLTF,TGTGCCAGCTCACCCAGACAGGCCTCTGGGGCCAACGTCCTGACTTTC
TRBD2,-,TRBJ2-7,TRBV10-3,CAISGTSGRAGEQYF,TGTGCCATCAGTGGAACTAGCGGGAGGGCCGGCGAGCAGTACTTC
TRBD2,-,TRBJ2-5,TRBV19,CASSSGLAGVSLQETQYF,TGTGCCAGTAGCTCGGGACTAGCGGGGGTTTCACTACAAGAGACCCAGTACTTC
-,-,TRBJ1-5,TRBV28,CASMGGGHQPQHF,TGTGCCAGCATGGGGGGTGGGCATCAGCCCCAGCATTTT
-,-,TRBJ1-4,TRBV9,CASSSRTDEKLFF,TGTGCCAGCAGCTCCCGAACAGACGAAAAACTGTTTTTT
-,-,TRBJ1-2,TRBV27,CASSLSGNYGYTF,TGTGCCAGCAGTTTAAGCGGAAACTATGGCTACACCTTC
-,-,TRBJ1-5,TRBV11-2,CASSLNRNQPQHF,TGTGCCAGCAGCTTGAACAGGAATCAGCCCCAGCATTTT
TRBD2,-,TRBJ2-1,TRBV5-1,CASSSGGGLGNEQFF,TGCGCCAGCAGCTCTGGCGGGGGGCTAGGGAATGAGCAGTTCTTC
TRBD2,-,TRBJ2-7,TRBV6-5,CASSYRGGSLYEQYF,TGTGCCAGCAGTTACAGGGGCGGGAGCTTATACGAGCAGTACTTC
-,-,TRBJ2-3,TRBV10-3,CAISEFGGLTDTQYF,TGTGCCATCAGTGAGTTCGGGGGACTCACAGATACGCAGTATTTT
-,-,TRBJ1-2,TRBV28,CASSSSPSTVDGYTF,TGTGCCAGCAGTTCCAGCCCTTCGACAGTGGATGGCTACACCTTC
TRBD1,few,TRBJ2-5,TRBV11-2,CASSLGQGGTQYF,TGTGCCAGCAGCTTAGGACAGGGCGGGACCCAGTACTTC
-,-,TRBJ2-5,TRBV5-1,CASSPGQTSREETQYF,TGCGCCAGCAGCCCGGGTCAGACTAGTCGCGAAGAGACCCAGTACTTC
-,once,TRBJ2-7,TRBV27,CASSLSGETVTYKQYF,TGTGCCAGCAGTTTATCGGGAGAAACAGTAACCTACAAGCAGTACTTC
-,-,TRBJ1-5,TRBV5-1,CASSLTGPSNQPQHF,TGCGCCAGCAGCCTGACAGGTCCTAGCAATCAGCCCCAGCATTTT
TRBD1,-,TRBJ2-4,TRBV14,CASSLGQGGQNIQYF,TGTGCCAGCAGCCTGGGACAGGGGGGGCAAAACATTCAGTACTTC
TRBD2,few,TRBJ2-7,TRBV28,CASSFRSGGYPYEQYF,TGTGCCAGCAGTTTTCGTAGCGGGGGATACCCCTACGAGCAGTACTTC
-,-,TRBJ2-2,TRBV7-8,CASSFSSARNTGELFF,TGTGCCAGCAGCTTTAGCTCAGCGCGTAACACCGGGGAGCTGTTTTTT
-,-,TRBJ2-5,TRBV30,CAWSVKWSQETQYF,TGTGCCTGGAGTGTGAAGTGGAGCCAAGAGACCCAGTACTTC
-,-,TRBJ2-5,TRBV18,CASSPPLQGETQYF,TGTGCCAGCTCACCACCGCTACAGGGAGAGACCCAGTACTTC
-,once,TRBJ2-6,TRBV7-9,CASSFIRPSDSGANVLTF,TGTGCCAGCAGCTTCATCAGGCCTTCTGACTCTGGGGCCAACGTCCTGACTTTC
TRBD1,-,TRBJ1-3,TRBV7-2,CASSPRGGDHWMSYF,TGTGCCAGCAGCCCGCGAGGGGGCGACCACTGGATGTCATATTTT
-,-,TRBJ2-5,TRBV10-1,CASSEDRKKKQETQYF,TGCGCCAGCAGTGAGGACAGAAAAAAGAAACAAGAGACCCAGTACTTC
-,once,TRBJ1-6,TRBV28,CASSITGPSYNSPLHF,TGTGCCAGCAGTATTACAGGGCCCTCCTATAATTCACCCCTCCACTTT
TRBD1,-,TRBJ2-7,TRBV18,CASSPDRGTTEQYF,TGTGCCAGCTCACCGGACAGGGGGACGACCGAGCAGTACTTC
-,few,TRBJ2-7,TRBV11-2,CASSLVVRGYEQYF,TGTGCCAGCAGCTTAGTAGTCAGGGGTTACGAGCAGTACTTC
-,-,TRBJ1-2,TRBV5-6,CASSPVVLDYGYTF,TGTGCCAGCAGCCCGGTGGTTTTGGACTATGGCTACACCTTC
-,-,TRBJ1-3,TRBV6-5,CASRGRGQVGNTIYF,TGTGCCAGCAGAGGGAGGGGTCAGGTTGGAAACACCATATATTTT